This T cell receptor (beta chain) was captured by sequencing in a study of shared clonotypes between healthy human individuals. Generated by immunoSEQ multiplex PCR, the TCRdb table keeps only in-frame clones and is missing some. The sample includes a few hundred thousand clones, roughly 97% of them seen just once. The receptor comes from a young woman in good health. Sequenced sample: naive CD4+ T cells sorted from blood. As for subset: CD45RA+ positively selected.

The CDR3 DNA is TGTGCCAGCAGCATCAGGTCAGGGAATCAGCCCCAGCATTTT. Translated: CASSIRSGNQPQHF. The chain is built from TRBV19 and TRBJ1-5; perhaps TRBD1 as D (5 bases). The CDR3 covers 14 residues. The germline V and J ends were trimmed by 9 bases and 4 bases, with 16 bases remaining between them. Germline-derived CDR1 and CDR2 are LNHDA and SQIVND (reference sequence).